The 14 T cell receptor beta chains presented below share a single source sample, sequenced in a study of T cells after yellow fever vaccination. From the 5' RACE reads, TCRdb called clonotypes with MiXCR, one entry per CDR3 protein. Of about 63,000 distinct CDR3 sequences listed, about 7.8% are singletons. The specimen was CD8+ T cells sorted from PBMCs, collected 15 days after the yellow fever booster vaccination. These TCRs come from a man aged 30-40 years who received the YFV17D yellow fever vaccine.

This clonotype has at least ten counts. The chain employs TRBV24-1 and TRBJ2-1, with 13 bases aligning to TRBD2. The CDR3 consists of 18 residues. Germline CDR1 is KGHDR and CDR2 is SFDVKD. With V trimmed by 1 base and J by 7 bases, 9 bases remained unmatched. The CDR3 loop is CATSDFARGLAGSNEQFF. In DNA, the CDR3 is TGTGCCACCAGTGATTTCGCCCGGGGACTAGCGGGGTCTAATGAGCAGTTCTTC.

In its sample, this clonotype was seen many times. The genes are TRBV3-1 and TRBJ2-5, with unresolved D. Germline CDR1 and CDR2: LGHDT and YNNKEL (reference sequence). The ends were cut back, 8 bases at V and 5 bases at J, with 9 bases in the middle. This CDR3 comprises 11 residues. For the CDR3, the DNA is TGTGCCAGCTCCGTGGAGGAGACCCAGTACTTC. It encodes CASSVEETQYF.

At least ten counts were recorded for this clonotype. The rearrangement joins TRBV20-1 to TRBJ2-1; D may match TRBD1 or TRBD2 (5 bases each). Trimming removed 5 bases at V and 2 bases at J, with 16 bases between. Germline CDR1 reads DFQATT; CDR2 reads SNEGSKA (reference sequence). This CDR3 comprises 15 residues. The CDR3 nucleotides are TGCAGTGCTTACCCCCGGGAAGGGGCCTACAATGAGCAGTTCTTC. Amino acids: CSAYPREGAYNEQFF.

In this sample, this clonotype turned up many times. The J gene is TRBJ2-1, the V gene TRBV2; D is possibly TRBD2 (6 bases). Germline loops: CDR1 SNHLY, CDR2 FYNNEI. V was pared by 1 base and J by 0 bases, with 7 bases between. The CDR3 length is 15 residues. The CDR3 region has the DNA TGTGCCAGCAGTGAAGGGACTAACTCCTACAATGAGCAGTTCTTC. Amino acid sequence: CASSEGTNSYNEQFF.

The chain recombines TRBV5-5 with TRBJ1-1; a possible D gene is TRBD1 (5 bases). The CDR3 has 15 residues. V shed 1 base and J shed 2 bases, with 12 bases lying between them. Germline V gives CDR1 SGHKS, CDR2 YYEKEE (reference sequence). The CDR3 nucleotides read TGTGCCAGCAGCTTGTATAAGGGGAGCAACACTGAAGCTTTCTTT. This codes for CASSLYKGSNTEAFF.

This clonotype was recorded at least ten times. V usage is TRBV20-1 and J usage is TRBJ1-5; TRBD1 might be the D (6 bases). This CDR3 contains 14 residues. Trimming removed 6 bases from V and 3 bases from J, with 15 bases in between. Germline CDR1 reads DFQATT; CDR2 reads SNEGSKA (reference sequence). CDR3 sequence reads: CSAKITGYNQPQHF. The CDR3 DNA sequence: TGCAGTGCGAAGATTACAGGGTACAATCAGCCCCAGCATTTT.

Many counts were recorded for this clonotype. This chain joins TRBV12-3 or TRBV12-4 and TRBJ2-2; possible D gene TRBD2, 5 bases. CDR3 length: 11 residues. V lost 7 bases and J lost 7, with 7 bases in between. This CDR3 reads CASNRDGELFF. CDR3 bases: TGTGCCAGCAACCGGGACGGGGAGCTGTTTTTT.

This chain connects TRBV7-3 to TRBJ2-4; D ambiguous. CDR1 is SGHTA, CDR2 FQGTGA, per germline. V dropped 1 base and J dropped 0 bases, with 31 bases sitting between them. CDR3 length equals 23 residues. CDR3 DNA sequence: TGTGCCAGCAGCTTAAAAGGTGGAGACCGGACCTTACTTGTATCTATAGCCAAAAACATTCAGTACTTC. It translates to CASSLKGGDRTLLVSIAKNIQYF.

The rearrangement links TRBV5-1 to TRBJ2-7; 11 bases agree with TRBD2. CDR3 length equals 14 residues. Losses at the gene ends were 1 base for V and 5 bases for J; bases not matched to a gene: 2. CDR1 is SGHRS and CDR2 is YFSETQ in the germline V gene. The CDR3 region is CASSLRLAGNEQYF. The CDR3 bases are TGCGCCAGCAGCTTGCGACTAGCGGGAAACGAGCAGTACTTC.

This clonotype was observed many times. CDR3 amino acids: CASSAETGVNTEAFF. The DNA of the CDR3 is TGTGCCAGCAGCGCGGAGACAGGCGTGAACACTGAAGCTTTCTTT. The rearrangement links TRBV7-9 to TRBJ1-1, with a weak D call TRBD1 (6 bases). V dropped 5 bases and J dropped 0 bases, with 13 bases sitting between them. This CDR3 spans 15 amino acids. Germline V gene lookup returns CDR1 SEHNR and CDR2 FQNEAQ (reference sequence).

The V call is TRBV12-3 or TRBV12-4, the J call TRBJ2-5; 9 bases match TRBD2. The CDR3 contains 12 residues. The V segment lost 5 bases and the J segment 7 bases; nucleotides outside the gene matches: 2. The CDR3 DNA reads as TGTGCCAGCAGTCCAGCGGGGGGGACCCAGTACTTC. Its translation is CASSPAGGTQYF.

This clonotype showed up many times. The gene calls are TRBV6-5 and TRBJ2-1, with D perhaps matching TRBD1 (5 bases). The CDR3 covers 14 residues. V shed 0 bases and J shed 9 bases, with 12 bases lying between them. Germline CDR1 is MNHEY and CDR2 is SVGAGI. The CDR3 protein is CASSYSGDRVEQFF. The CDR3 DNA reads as TGTGCCAGCAGTTACTCAGGGGATCGGGTTGAGCAGTTCTTC.

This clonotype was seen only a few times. The CDR3 reads CASSYWMDTDTQYF. As DNA, the CDR3 is TGTGCCAGCAGTTACTGGATGGACACAGATACGCAGTATTTT. The chain carries TRBV27 and TRBJ2-3; D not certain. Trimming took off 4 bases at V and 2 bases at J, with 10 bases between the two ends. Per the germline V gene, CDR1 is MNHEY and CDR2 is SMNVEV (reference sequence). The length of the CDR3 is 14 residues.

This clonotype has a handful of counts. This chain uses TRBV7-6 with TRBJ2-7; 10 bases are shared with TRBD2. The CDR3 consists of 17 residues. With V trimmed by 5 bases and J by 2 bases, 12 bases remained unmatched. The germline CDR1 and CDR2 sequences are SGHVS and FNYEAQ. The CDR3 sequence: CASSNPRTSGPTYEQYF. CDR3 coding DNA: TGTGCCAGCAGCAACCCGAGGACTAGCGGCCCTACCTACGAGCAGTACTTC.